Below, 16 T cell receptor beta chains from the same sample are listed, as sequenced in a study of PD-L1 blockade in urothelial cancer. Time point: pretreatment peripheral blood. Here immunoSEQ multiplex PCR was the method, and the copy in TCRdb shows in-frame clones only, minus some. The top ten hold about 8.6% of the sample, which has fewer than 85,000 clones, 84% seen once. The sequences come from PBMCs, collected around atezolizumab (anti-PD-L1) treatment. These receptors came from a woman aged 70-85 years with urothelial cancer.

This sequence joins TRBV10-2 and TRBJ2-7, with D perhaps matching TRBD2 (7 bases). The V end was cut by 2 bases, the J end by 9 bases, with 32 bases between. Germline V gives CDR1 WSHSY, CDR2 SAAADI. There are 19 residues in the CDR3. This CDR3 is CASSERQGRVLGQARGQYF. The CDR3 nucleotides read TGCGCCAGCAGTGAGCGGCAGGGGAGGGTTTTAGGGCAGGCACGTGGGCAGTACTTC.

The gene calls are TRBV5-1 and TRBJ2-1; 9 nucleotides agree with TRBD2. The CDR3 has 16 amino acids. J gave up 8 bases and V 0 bases, and 9 bases lay outside the gene matches. Germline CDR1 is SGHRS and CDR2 is YFSETQ. The chain's CDR3 is CASSLGGTSKGDEQFF. The DNA for the CDR3 is TGCGCCAGCAGCTTGGGGGGGACTAGCAAGGGCGATGAGCAGTTCTTC. Looking up the rest from reference TRBV5-1 and TRBJ2-1 gives the full variable domain: KAGVTQTPRYLIKTRGQQVTLSCSPISGHRSVSWYQQTPGQGLQFLFEYFSETQRNKGNFPGRFSGRQFSNSRSEMNVSTLELGDSALYLCASSLGGTSKGDEQFFGPGTRLTVL.

The chain recombines TRBV5-6 with TRBJ1-2; 7 bases line up with TRBD1. The CDR3 has 11 amino acids. The germline V gene has CDR1 SGHDT and CDR2 YYEEEE. The trim removed 4 bases at V and 10 bases at J, leaving 4 bases unmatched. CDR3: CASSLGTVYTF. The CDR3 nucleotides read TGTGCCAGCAGCCTAGGGACAGTCTACACCTTC.

This chain links TRBV28 with TRBJ2-1; the D is unclear. The CDR3 sequence is 12 residues long. V dropped 5 bases and J dropped 7 bases, with 9 bases sitting between them. Germline V gene lookup returns CDR1 MDHEN and CDR2 SYDVKM. This CDR3 reads CASSISFNEQFF. CDR3 bases: TGTGCCAGCAGTATCTCGTTTAATGAGCAGTTCTTC. Full variable domain (remainder filled in from reference TRBV28 and TRBJ2-1): DVKVTQSSRYLVKRTGEKVFLECVQDMDHENMFWYRQDPGLGLRLIYFSYDVKMKEKGDIPEGYSVSREKKERFSLILESASTNQTSMYLCASSISFNEQFFGPGTRLTVL.

The chain employs TRBV28 and TRBJ2-7; 9 bases line up with TRBD1. V dropped 4 bases and J dropped 1; count of bases not matched to a gene: 5. CDR1 and CDR2 (germline): MDHEN, SYDVKM. This CDR3 is 15 amino acids long. DNA of the CDR3: TGTGCCAGCAGTTACAGGGGGCGAGTATCCTACGAGCAGTACTTC. Translating gives CASSYRGRVSYEQYF.

The gene calls are TRBV5-4 and TRBJ1-3; D unresolved. V lost 4 bases, J lost 2 bases, and 13 bases lay in between. The length of the CDR3 is 15 residues. Germline values: CDR1 SGHNT, CDR2 YYREEE (reference sequence). The CDR3 here is CASSQQGRTGNTIYF. The DNA of the CDR3 is TGTGCCAGCAGCCAACAAGGGAGAACTGGAAACACCATATATTTT. The whole variable domain, remainder taken from reference TRBV5-4 and TRBJ1-3, is ETGVTQSPTHLIKTRGQQVTLRCSSQSGHNTVSWYQQALGQGPQFIFQYYREEENGRGNFPPRFSGLQFPNYSSELNVNALELDDSALYLCASSQQGRTGNTIYFGEGSWLTVV.

The rearrangement uses TRBV29-1 and TRBJ2-1; D unresolved. V was clipped by 7 bases and J by 2 bases, with 12 bases between them. The CDR3 runs to 13 residues. Germline CDR1 reads SQVTM; CDR2 reads ANQGSEA. Here the CDR3 DNA reads TGCAGCGCCGCCTTGGGCCCCTACAATGAGCAGTTCTTC. Translating gives CSAALGPYNEQFF.

The genes are TRBV21-1 and TRBJ1-2; whether TRBD1, the table's D call, matches the DNA was not checked. TRBV21-1 is shown as a pseudogene. This CDR3 has 15 residues. CDR3 region: CASSPGQGAVYGYTF. CDR3 DNA sequence: TGTGCCAGCAGCCCGGGGCAGGGGGCCGTATATGGCTACACCTTC.

V is TRBV2 and J is TRBJ1-4, with D perhaps matching TRBD1 (5 bases). V lost 8 bases and J lost 0, with 7 bases in between. The germline CDR1 and CDR2 sequences are SNHLY and FYNNEI. CDR3 length: 13 residues. CDR3 amino acids: CASWDSTNEKLFF. As DNA, the CDR3 is TGTGCCAGCTGGGACTCAACTAATGAAAAACTGTTTTTT.

The chain recombines TRBV9 with TRBJ2-2; 9 bases are a match to TRBD1. From germline, CDR1 is SGDLS and CDR2 YYNGEE. Trimming at V came to 4 bases and at J to 2 bases, leaving 9 bases not matched to a gene. The CDR3 totals 17 residues. DNA of the CDR3: TGTGCCAGCAGCCGACGACCGGGACAGGGAAACACCGGGGAGCTGTTTTTT. It codes for CASSRRPGQGNTGELFF.

The rearrangement links TRBV7-8 to TRBJ2-2, with a weak D call TRBD1 (6 bases). CDR1 and CDR2 (germline): SGHVS, FQNEAQ. V lost 0 bases and J 0 bases, leaving 11 bases between the germline ends. This CDR3 has 17 amino acids. The CDR3: CASSLAGDNANTGELFF. The CDR3, as DNA: TGTGCCAGCAGCTTAGCGGGGGACAACGCGAACACCGGGGAGCTGTTTTTT.

This clone is classed as medium-sized (0.01 to 0.1%). The chain employs TRBV28 and TRBJ2-1; D perhaps matches TRBD2 (6 bases). The CDR3 consists of 12 residues. Germline CDR1 is MDHEN and CDR2 is SYDVKM. The V and J ends lost 2 bases and 8 bases respectively, with 7 bases between them. Here the CDR3 reads CASSLGGDEQFF. The DNA of the CDR3 is TGTGCCAGCAGTTTAGGCGGGGATGAGCAGTTCTTC.

The rearrangement uses TRBV27 and TRBJ2-5; 15 bases fit TRBD2. The germline CDR1 and CDR2 sequences are MNHEY and SMNVEV (reference sequence). This CDR3 is built from 17 residues. The J segment lost 7 bases and the V segment lost 5 bases, leaving 11 bases of the junction unmatched. Written as DNA, the CDR3 is TGTGCCAGCAGTCAGGGACTAGCGGGAGGTGTGTACGGGACCCAGTACTTC. Amino acids: CASSQGLAGGVYGTQYF.

The chain joins TRBV5-1 to TRBJ2-1, with 7 positions matching TRBD2. Germline-derived CDR1 and CDR2 are SGHRS and YFSETQ. The CDR3 has 16 residues. After removal of 0 bases from V and 7 bases from J, the junction contained 10 bases not matched to a gene. This CDR3 is CASSLAASGAGNEQFF. DNA for the CDR3: TGCGCCAGCAGCTTGGCCGCTAGCGGCGCCGGAAATGAGCAGTTCTTC. The variable domain in full, completed from reference TRBV5-1 and TRBJ2-1, reads KAGVTQTPRYLIKTRGQQVTLSCSPISGHRSVSWYQQTPGQGLQFLFEYFSETQRNKGNFPGRFSGRQFSNSRSEMNVSTLELGDSALYLCASSLAASGAGNEQFFGPGTRLTVL.

The V and J genes are TRBV5-6 and TRBJ1-2; no firm D call. The V gene lost 0 bases and the J gene lost 1 base, with 10 bases spanning the gap. CDR1 is SGHDT and CDR2 is YYEEEE in the germline V gene. This CDR3 region has 15 residues. The CDR3 bases are TGTGCCAGCAGCTTGGAGTTCGGGGATAACTATGGCTACACCTTC. Its protein is CASSLEFGDNYGYTF.

The chain links TRBV5-1 to TRBJ2-7; D is undetermined. This CDR3 has 12 amino acids. The germline V and J ends were trimmed by 0 bases and 3 bases, with 4 bases remaining between them. Germline loops: CDR1 SGHRS, CDR2 YFSETQ. The CDR3: CASSLGGYEQYF. The CDR3 nucleotides read TGCGCCAGCAGCTTGGGCGGCTACGAGCAGTACTTC.